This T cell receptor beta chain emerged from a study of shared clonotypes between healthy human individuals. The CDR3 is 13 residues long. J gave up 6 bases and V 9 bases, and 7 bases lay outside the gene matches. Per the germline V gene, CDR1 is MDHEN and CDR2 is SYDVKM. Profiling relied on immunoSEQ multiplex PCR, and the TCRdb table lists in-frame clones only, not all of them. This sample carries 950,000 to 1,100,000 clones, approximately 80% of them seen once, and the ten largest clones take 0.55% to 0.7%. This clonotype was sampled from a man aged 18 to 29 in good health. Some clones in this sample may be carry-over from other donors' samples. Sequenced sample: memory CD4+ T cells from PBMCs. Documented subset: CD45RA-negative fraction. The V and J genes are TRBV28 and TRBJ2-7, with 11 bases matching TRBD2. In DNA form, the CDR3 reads TGTGCCAGTCAGACTAGCGGGACATTCGAGCAGTACTTC. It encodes CASQTSGTFEQYF. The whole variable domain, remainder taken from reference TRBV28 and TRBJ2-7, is DVKVTQSSRYLVKRTGEKVFLECVQDMDHENMFWYRQDPGLGLRLIYFSYDVKMKEKGDIPEGYSVSREKKERFSLILESASTNQTSMYLCASQTSGTFEQYFGPGTRLTVT.